This T cell receptor (beta chain) derives from a study of T cell responses to AZD1222 COVID-19 vaccine. Study-level background: Pooling covered second doses at about 4 or about 12 weeks.

Regarding the study as a whole: Increased Spike-specific TCR breadth and depth were observed after two AZD1222 doses. Sampled repertoires all dated from after the peak T cell response. In a largely white British group with more females than males, clonal diversity was possibly underestimated.

Sequencing used immunoSEQ multiplex PCR; TCRdb keeps in-frame clones, though not all of them. The table lists about 100,000 clones, around nine tenths of them singletons. The CDR3 covers 11 residues. Germline loops: CDR1 SGHRS, CDR2 YFSETQ. The V end was cut by 5 bases, the J end by 12 bases, with 15 bases between. Comments on this clone: The antigen is not known.

Sequenced material: peripheral blood, taken on day 0 of AZD1222 vaccination. V usage is TRBV5-1 and J usage is TRBJ2-7; D is unresolved. The receptor was isolated from an adult in good health. The CDR3 reads CASRGSGGLYF. For the CDR3, the DNA is TGCGCCAGCAGGGGTTCAGGTGGGCTGTACTTC. Full variable domain (rest looked up from reference TRBV5-1 and TRBJ2-7): KAGVTQTPRYLIKTRGQQVTLSCSPISGHRSVSWYQQTPGQGLQFLFEYFSETQRNKGNFPGRFSGRQFSNSRSEMNVSTLELGDSALYLCASRGSGGLYFGPGTRLTVT.